A single sample gave rise to the 11 T cell receptor beta chains below, sequenced in a study of blood T cell repertoires in COVID-19. Generated by immunoSEQ multiplex PCR, the TCRdb table keeps only in-frame clones and is missing some. Here the sample spans hundreds of thousands of clones, approximately 84% being singletons. Sequencing input: peripheral blood. The receptor source for this set is an elderly man with acute or convalescent COVID-19.

The V call is TRBV12-3 or TRBV12-4, the J call TRBJ1-5, with TRBD1 as a possible D gene (5 bases). Trimming left V 2 bases short and J 13 bases short, with 9 bases between. The CDR3 extends over 11 amino acids. The CDR3 loop reads CASSLLQEQHF. CDR3 DNA sequence: TGTGCCAGCAGTTTATTACAGGAACAGCATTTT.

V gene TRBV5-4 combines with J gene TRBJ2-3, with 7 bases identical to TRBD2. The CDR3 spans 15 residues. CDR1 is SGHNT, CDR2 YYREEE, per germline (reference sequence). The V segment lost 4 bases and the J segment 3 bases; nucleotides outside the gene matches: 8. CDR3 nucleotides: TGTGCCAGCAGCCGCGGGGGAACTTATACAGATACGCAGTATTTT. Translated: CASSRGGTYTDTQYF.

This clone was seen a handful of times. This chain links TRBV9 with TRBJ1-2; a possible D gene is TRBD1 (6 bases). The CDR3 spans 13 residues. Germline CDR1 SGDLS, CDR2 YYNGEE. V lost 3 bases, J lost 3 bases, and 9 bases lay in between. DNA for the CDR3: TGTGCCAGCAGCGAACAGGGCTACTATGGCTACACCTTC. Translation gives CASSEQGYYGYTF.

The chain uses TRBV7-3 and TRBJ2-1; 8 bases fit TRBD1. With 4 bases clipped from V and 9 bases from J, the junction kept 8 bases outside the gene matches. This CDR3 contains 14 residues. Germline V gives CDR1 SGHTA, CDR2 FQGTGA. The CDR3 coding sequence is TGTGCCAGCAGCTCCCCAGGGGGCTACGGTGAGCAGTTCTTC. Translation gives CASSSPGGYGEQFF.

The genes are TRBV24-1 and TRBJ2-5; tentatively, D is TRBD2 (7 bases). This CDR3 is 14 amino acids long. Between the trimmed V and J ends, which lost 3 bases and 5 bases, there was a span of 12 bases. CDR1 is KGHDR, CDR2 SFDVKD, per germline. CDR3 in DNA: TGTGCCACCAGTGATCCGGCGGGGGCCGAGACCCAGTACTTC. It yields the protein CATSDPAGAETQYF.

V and J are TRBV5-1 and TRBJ1-1; no definite D call. CDR3 length: 14 amino acids. The germline gives CDR1 SGHRS, CDR2 YFSETQ. V was clipped by 0 bases and J by 2 bases, with 8 bases between them. The CDR3 region is CASSLVADNTEAFF. The CDR3, as DNA: TGCGCCAGCAGCTTGGTAGCCGATAACACTGAAGCTTTCTTT.

This rearrangement joins TRBV4-1 to TRBJ2-7, with 9 bases that match TRBD1. This CDR3 is built from 15 residues. The trim removed 0 bases at V and 5 bases at J, leaving 5 bases unmatched. Germline V CDR1 and CDR2: MGHRA, YSYEKL. For the CDR3, the DNA is TGCGCCAGCAGCCAAGAAGGGACAGGGTGGGACGAGCAGTACTTC. It yields the protein CASSQEGTGWDEQYF.

This clone was counted a few times. The rearrangement joins TRBV6-4 to TRBJ2-1; 12 positions match TRBD2. Germline CDR1 is MRHNA and CDR2 is SNTAGT. The CDR3 is made up of 18 amino acids. Losses at the gene ends were 1 base for V and 0 bases for J; bases not matched to a gene: 4. As DNA, the CDR3 is TGTGCCAGCAGTGACTGGCTAGCGGGAGGGCCCTCCTACAATGAGCAGTTCTTC. Translating it yields CASSDWLAGGPSYNEQFF.

As DNA, the CDR3 is TGTGCCAGCAGCCCCTCAGTTGGGCGCCTCTTGGACGAGCAGTACGTC. This encodes CASSPSVGRLLDEQYV. This chain uses TRBV2 with TRBJ2-7; D gene unclear. Trimming cost V 6 bases and J 5 bases, with 23 bases left between them. This CDR3 has 16 residues. From germline, CDR1 is SNHLY and CDR2 FYNNEI.

The chain recombines TRBV19 with TRBJ2-1; D is perhaps TRBD2 (6 bases). Germline CDR1 and CDR2: LNHDA and SQIVND (reference sequence). The V and J ends lost 4 bases and 2 bases respectively, with 15 bases between them. The CDR3 extends over 16 amino acids. The chain's CDR3 is CASSNRGGDAYNEQFF. In nucleotides, the CDR3 is TGTGCCAGTAGTAACCGGGGCGGGGATGCCTACAATGAGCAGTTCTTC.

The rearrangement joins TRBV30 to TRBJ1-2; 10 positions match TRBD1. The length of the CDR3 is 12 residues. V shed 2 bases and J 8 bases; nucleotides not matched to a gene: 2. Per the germline V gene, CDR1 is GTSNPN and CDR2 is SVGIG (reference sequence). CDR3 bases: TGTGCCTGGAGTCCGGACAGGGGGGGCTACACCTTC. This codes for CAWSPDRGGYTF.